This is a list of T cell receptor beta chains from one sample in a study of blood T cell repertoires in COVID-19. Generated by immunoSEQ multiplex PCR, the TCRdb table keeps only in-frame clones and is missing some. The sample contains about 140,000 clones, roughly 84% of which appear only once. The sequenced material came from peripheral blood. These receptors were taken from a human donor in a cohort sampled during active COVID-19. Each CDR3 is given with its conserved first and last residue. D genes are given only for firm matches. Some rows have no size entry. The others give once, few or many, or a class for an expanded clone.

DNA	CDR3	V	J	size	D
TGTGCCAGTAGTATAGAACAGGGGGCCAATCAGCCCCAGCATTTT	CASSIEQGANQPQHF	TRBV19	TRBJ1-5	NA	TRBD1
TGCGCCAGCAGTGAGACAGGAAGGGGAAACACCATATATTTT	CASSETGRGNTIYF	TRBV10-2	TRBJ1-3	once	NA
TGTGCCAGCAGTCACAGGGGATTTGACAATCAGCCCCAGCATTTT	CASSHRGFDNQPQHF	TRBV6-5	TRBJ1-5	NA	TRBD1
TGTGCCAGTAGCCGACAGGGCCATTATAGCAATCAGCCCCAGCATTTT	CASSRQGHYSNQPQHF	TRBV19	TRBJ1-5	NA	TRBD1
TGTGCCAGCAGCCAAGGGGGCGGGGCCTTCCAAGAGACCCAGTACTTC	CASSQGGGAFQETQYF	TRBV3-1/TRBV3-2	TRBJ2-5	NA	NA
TGTGCCAGCAGCCCCGGGACTAGCGGGGGCGCCTGGACAGATACGCAGTATTTT	CASSPGTSGGAWTDTQYF	TRBV5-6	TRBJ2-3	NA	TRBD2
TGTGCCAGCAGCTTAAGACTAGCGGGGGGCCGCCTCCAAGAGACCCAGTACTTC	CASSLRLAGGRLQETQYF	TRBV7-2	TRBJ2-5	NA	TRBD2
TGTGCCACCGTTTCCCCCTATCTTGATGGCTACACCTTC	CATVSPYLDGYTF	TRBV6-5	TRBJ1-2	NA	NA
TGTGCCAGCAGTTTAGGGACTAGCGGGGGGGTTGAGCAGTTCTTC	CASSLGTSGGVEQFF	TRBV28	TRBJ2-1	NA	TRBD2
TGTGCCAGCAGCTCAGGCGGGGGGGCTAGAGATACGCAGTATTTT	CASSSGGGARDTQYF	TRBV11-3	TRBJ2-3	NA	TRBD2
TGTGCCAGCAGCTCTCCAACAGCAAACACTGAAGCTTTCTTT	CASSSPTANTEAFF	TRBV5-4	TRBJ1-1	NA	NA
TGTGCCAGCAGACCACAGGGTTGGGATGAAGCTTTCTTT	CASRPQGWDEAFF	TRBV12-3/TRBV12-4	TRBJ1-1	NA	NA
TGTGCCAGCAGCTACGGACTAGCGGGGGGCCTGGCAGATACGCAGTATTTT	CASSYGLAGGLADTQYF	TRBV9	TRBJ2-3	NA	TRBD2
TGTGCCAGCAGCAACCGGGACAGGGGAACAGATACGCAGTATTTT	CASSNRDRGTDTQYF	TRBV3-1/TRBV3-2	TRBJ2-3	NA	TRBD1
TGTGCCAGCAGCTTATGGGGGGGATCCTACGAGCAGTACTTC	CASSLWGGSYEQYF	TRBV11-3	TRBJ2-7	NA	TRBD2
TGTGCCAGCAGTGAATCTGCAGGGGCTGACTATGGCTACACCTTC	CASSESAGADYGYTF	TRBV2	TRBJ1-2	many	NA
TGTGCCACCCGGGTTAGCGGGGGGGGCAGCGAGCAGTTCTTC	CATRVSGGGSEQFF	TRBV19	TRBJ2-1	NA	TRBD2
TGTGCCAGCAGTTACTCGACCCGACAGGGCCATGGCTACACCTTC	CASSYSTRQGHGYTF	TRBV6-5	TRBJ1-2	NA	TRBD1
TGTGCCAGCAGCTTGGATCAGGGGGCCGGTCGGTATCAGCCCCAGCATTTT	CASSLDQGAGRYQPQHF	TRBV5-5	TRBJ1-5	NA	TRBD1
TGCAGTGCTAGTGACCTCTTAGTGACAGGCACCTACAATGAGCAGTTCTTC	CSASDLLVTGTYNEQFF	TRBV20-1	TRBJ2-1	NA	NA